Listed here are 21 T cell receptor beta chains from one sample, sequenced in a study of vaccination and CD4 T cells after COVID-19. At the Johns Hopkins FTIC core, DNA taken from cultured CD4+ T cells was sequenced by way of the Oncomine TCR Beta short-read assay. Using its own MiXCR run on the PCR reads, TCRdb lists one record per CDR3 protein. The profile covers tens of thousands of distinct CDR3 sequences, with around 43% appearing a single time and over 15% taken by the ten largest. These receptors have no known antigen. Treatment given: roughly ten-day PBMC culture with coronavirus spike peptide pools or control peptides (ViraFEST assay). Sequenced material: CD4+ T cells from blood, cultured in vitro, taken before SARS-CoV-2 vaccination. The origin of the receptors is a human donor who received a COVID-19 vaccine.

The chain employs TRBV7-8 and TRBJ2-3; the match to TRBD2 covers 13 bases. CDR1 and CDR2 from the germline V gene are SGHVS and FQNEAQ. This CDR3 has 19 residues. Trimming at V came to 4 bases and at J to 0 bases, leaving 10 bases not matched to a gene. The CDR3 DNA reads as TGTGCCAGCAGCTCACGGACTAGCGGGGGCATCGCTAGCACAGATACGCAGTATTTT. Translation: CASSSRTSGGIASTDTQYF.

V usage is TRBV10-3 and J usage is TRBJ2-3, with TRBD2 matching over 8 bases. After removal of 6 bases from V and 5 bases from J, the junction contained 1 base not matched to a gene. Germline lookup yields CDR1 ENHRY and CDR2 SYGVKD. CDR3 length: 12 amino acids. CDR3 amino acids: CAISGGEDTQYF. Written as DNA, the CDR3 is TGTGCCATCAGCGGGGGGGAAGATACGCAGTATTTT.

V and J are TRBV5-5 and TRBJ2-7; tentatively, D is TRBD2 (5 bases). V was clipped by 4 bases and J by 0 bases, with 14 bases between them. CDR1 is SGHKS, CDR2 YYEKEE, per germline (reference sequence). The CDR3 extends over 15 amino acids. The CDR3 DNA follows: TGTGCCAGCAGCCCCGGATGGGCGGGCTCCTACGAGCAGTACTTC. This translates into CASSPGWAGSYEQYF.

The chain employs TRBV19 and TRBJ2-7, with 9 bases lining up with TRBD1. This CDR3 contains 15 residues. Germline CDR1 reads LNHDA; CDR2 reads SQIVND (reference sequence). The J segment lost 5 bases and the V segment lost 4 bases, leaving 9 bases of the junction unmatched. In DNA form, the CDR3 reads TGTGCCAGTAGTAACATGGACAGGGGTTCGGACGAGCAGTACTTC. This codes for CASSNMDRGSDEQYF.

The chain uses TRBV4-2 and TRBJ2-3; 15 bases align to TRBD2. V was pared by 6 bases and J by 2 bases, with 6 bases of the junction left unmatched. CDR1 is LGHNA, CDR2 YNFKEQ, per germline. This CDR3 contains 17 residues. The CDR3 nucleotides are TGTGCCAGCAGACCCGGACTAGCGGGGGGGCACACAGATACGCAGTATTTT. It yields the protein CASRPGLAGGHTDTQYF.

V and J are TRBV7-2 and TRBJ2-7, with 9 bases fitting TRBD1. V shed 3 bases and J 5 bases; nucleotides not matched to a gene: 8. CDR3 size: 15 residues. The germline CDR1 and CDR2 sequences are SGHTA and FQGNSA. DNA of the CDR3: TGTGCCAGCAGCTTTTTCCCGGGACAGGGCGACGAGCAGTACTTC. Translation gives CASSFFPGQGDEQYF.

In this sample, this clonotype turned up a few times. The CDR3 here is CASSQDRESTDTQYF. The CDR3 DNA reads as TGTGCCAGCAGCCAGGACAGGGAGTCCACAGATACGCAGTATTTT. This chain joins TRBV7-7 and TRBJ2-3; TRBD1 matches 8 bases. Germline CDR1 reads SSHAT; CDR2 reads FNYEAQ (reference sequence). The CDR3 spans 15 residues. V shed 5 bases and J 2 bases; nucleotides not matched to a gene: 6.

The chain joins TRBV19 to TRBJ1-5; 7 nucleotides align to TRBD1. V trimming: 3 bases; J trimming: 8 bases; junction bases outside the gene matches: 7. The CDR3 covers 14 residues. CDR1 is LNHDA, CDR2 SQIVND, per germline (reference sequence). The CDR3: CASSIGGRGKPQHF. The DNA for the CDR3 is TGTGCCAGTAGTATTGGGGGCAGGGGGAAGCCCCAGCATTTT.

This clonotype was counted between two and nine times. The DNA for the CDR3 is TGTGCCTGGAGTCCCTGGGACGCTGAAGCTTTCTTT. Translated, it gives CAWSPWDAEAFF. The chain combines TRBV30 with TRBJ1-1; TRBD1 might be the D (5 bases). V was trimmed by 2 bases and J by 6 bases, leaving 10 bases between them. Per the germline V gene, CDR1 is GTSNPN and CDR2 is SVGIG (reference sequence). This CDR3 is built from 12 residues.

The J gene is TRBJ2-5, the V gene TRBV6-5, with 9 nucleotides matching TRBD2. Germline V CDR1 and CDR2: MNHEY, SVGAGI. V lost 3 bases, J lost 3 bases, and 8 bases stayed unmatched. The CDR3 is made up of 16 amino acids. CDR3 DNA sequence: TGTGCCAGCAGTTATGGTTGGCGGGGGGGGGAAGAGACCCAGTACTTC. Translated, it gives CASSYGWRGGEETQYF.

This chain links TRBV11-1 with TRBJ2-6, with D unresolved. The CDR3 runs to 18 residues. CDR1 is SGHAT and CDR2 is FQDESV in the germline V gene (reference sequence). Trimming removed 3 bases from V and 0 bases from J, with 15 bases in between. The CDR3 reads CASSLVGLKYSGANVLTF. CDR3 nucleotide sequence: TGTGCCAGCAGCTTGGTAGGGCTTAAATACTCTGGGGCCAACGTCCTGACTTTC.

The chain couples TRBV29-1 to TRBJ1-2; D not certain. Per germline, CDR1 SQVTM and CDR2 ANQGSEA. The CDR3 loop spans 14 amino acids. The ends were cut back, 8 bases at V and 5 bases at J, with 21 bases in the middle. CDR3 protein: CSTEARQESYGYTF. CDR3 sequence (DNA): TGCAGCACCGAGGCAAGGCAGGAGAGTTATGGCTACACCTTC.

In its sample, this clonotype was seen a few times. The chain joins TRBV20-1 to TRBJ2-5, with D possibly being TRBD1 or TRBD2 (5 bases each). The CDR3 is 15 amino acids. Deletions cut 6 bases from V and 5 bases from J, with 22 bases between. Per germline, CDR1 DFQATT and CDR2 SNEGSKA (reference sequence). This CDR3 reads CSAERGGVDRETQYF. As DNA, the CDR3 is TGCAGTGCGGAGAGGGGTGGGGTAGATCGGGAGACCCAGTACTTC.

The V and J genes are TRBV6-1 and TRBJ2-7; 11 nucleotides line up with TRBD1. This CDR3 contains 15 residues. The germline V gene encodes CDR1 MNHNS and CDR2 SASEGT. J was trimmed by 6 bases and V by 5 bases; bases with no gene match: 9. The CDR3 region is CASSPGQGDLGEQYF. CDR3 DNA: TGTGCCAGCAGTCCGGGACAGGGGGATTTAGGCGAGCAGTACTTC.

Only a few counts were recorded for this clonotype. V and J are TRBV7-8 and TRBJ1-1; D might be TRBD1 (6 bases). Trimming took 5 bases from V and 2 from J, leaving 18 bases between them. This CDR3 spans 16 amino acids. The germline CDR1 and CDR2 sequences are SGHVS and FQNEAQ. This CDR3 reads CASSPIRTAINTEAFF. The CDR3 DNA reads TGTGCCAGCAGCCCAATCAGGACAGCTATTAACACTGAAGCTTTCTTT.

The chain carries TRBV30 and TRBJ2-2; 9 bases agree with TRBD1. The CDR3 contains 15 residues. Germline CDR1 and CDR2: GTSNPN and SVGIG (reference sequence). V lost 0 bases to trimming and J lost 4 bases; unmatched junction nucleotides: 3. The CDR3 loop reads CAWSVETGGTGELFF. As DNA, the CDR3 is TGTGCCTGGAGTGTAGAGACAGGGGGCACCGGGGAGCTGTTTTTT.

As to this clonotype: One junction end does not reproduce the germline sequence, and a read error may be involved. V and J are TRBV7-3 and TRBJ2-2; possible D gene TRBD1, 6 bases. This CDR3 is 14 amino acids long. CDR1 and CDR2 from the germline V gene are SGHTA and FQGTGA. The CDR3 DNA follows: TGTGCCACCAGCTCGGACAGACACACCGGGGAGCTGTTTTTT. Its protein product is CATSSDRHTGELFF.

The V call is TRBV19, the J call TRBJ1-6; D remains ambiguous. Germline-derived CDR1 and CDR2 are LNHDA and SQIVND (reference sequence). The CDR3 has 13 residues. Trimming stripped 5 bases from V and 8 bases from J, with 10 bases between. The CDR3 bases are TGTGCCAGTAGTGGAACAGTCGATTCACCCCTCCACTTT. This translates into CASSGTVDSPLHF.

CDR3: CASSLETGRAFF. CDR3 sequence (DNA): TGTGCCAGCAGCTTGGAAACCGGTCGGGCTTTCTTT. This chain connects TRBV7-9 to TRBJ1-1; D gene uncertain. Trimming took off 3 bases at V and 11 bases at J, with 13 bases between the two ends. The CDR3 extends over 12 amino acids. CDR1 and CDR2 from the germline V gene are SEHNR and FQNEAQ (reference sequence).

The V gene is TRBV11-3, the J gene TRBJ2-3, with D perhaps TRBD2 (5 bases). Germline V gene lookup returns CDR1 SGHNT and CDR2 YENEEA. V was cut by 2 bases and J by 6 bases, with 15 bases left in between. The CDR3 sequence is 15 residues long. The CDR3 sequence: CASSLLVSDADTQYF. The CDR3 coding sequence is TGTGCCAGCAGCTTATTGGTTAGCGACGCGGATACGCAGTATTTT.

The J gene is TRBJ1-2, the V gene TRBV20-1, with 12 nucleotides matching TRBD1. The CDR3 contains 16 residues. V shed 1 base, J shed 2 bases, and the junction held 5 bases outside the gene matches. CDR1 DFQATT and CDR2 SNEGSKA come from the germline V gene (reference sequence). Here the CDR3 reads CSARGGTGGANYGYTF. DNA of the CDR3: TGCAGTGCTAGAGGGGGGACAGGGGGCGCCAACTATGGCTACACCTTC.